One and the same sample provided the 4 T cell receptor beta chains below, sequenced in a study of blood T cell repertoires in COVID-19. Sequencing used immunoSEQ multiplex PCR; TCRdb keeps in-frame clones, though not all of them. Among 70,000 or so clones listed, 83% were seen once. The material sequenced was peripheral blood. The source is a woman aged 55-70 years with acute or convalescent COVID-19.

This chain connects TRBV18 to TRBJ1-1; perhaps TRBD1 as D (6 bases). Per germline, CDR1 KGHSH and CDR2 LQKENI. This CDR3 region has 14 residues. With 2 bases removed from V and 2 bases from J, the gap between germline ends came to 9 bases. CDR3 nucleotide sequence: TGTGCCAGCTCACCAGGGGGCGTTAACACTGAAGCTTTCTTT. Translation gives CASSPGGVNTEAFF.

In DNA form, the CDR3 reads TGTGCCAGCTCACAGGGATCTACGGGAACTGAAGCTTTCTTT. Residues: CASSQGSTGTEAFF. The chain recombines TRBV18 with TRBJ1-1; no reliable D call. Germline V gene lookup returns CDR1 KGHSH and CDR2 LQKENI. Trimming left V 4 bases short and J 5 bases short, with 14 bases between. The CDR3 covers 14 residues.

The chain recombines TRBV3-1 (or the pseudogene TRBV3-2) with TRBJ1-4; D may be TRBD1 (6 bases). V was trimmed by 0 bases and J by 4 bases, leaving 18 bases between them. CDR1 and CDR2 from the germline V gene are LGHDT and YNNKEL (reference sequence). The CDR3 covers 18 residues. This CDR3 is CASSQDPTGGANNEKLFF. CDR3 in DNA: TGTGCCAGCAGCCAAGATCCTACGGGGGGCGCGAATAATGAAAAACTGTTTTTT.

The CDR3 DNA reads as TGTGCCAGCAGCCCCTCCCCGAATCAGCCCCAGCATTTT. Amino acids: CASSPSPNQPQHF. The V gene is TRBV27, the J gene TRBJ1-5, with no clear D. Germline CDR1 is MNHEY and CDR2 is SMNVEV (reference sequence). This CDR3 is 13 amino acids long. Trimming removed 6 bases at V and 4 bases at J, with 10 bases between.